Described below is a single T cell receptor beta chain sequence and its context. Assay: immunoSEQ multiplex PCR; the TCRdb copy retains only in-frame clones and omits some. The sample includes roughly 260,000 clones, 86% seen only once; the top ten take around 9.5%. These data belong to a study of blood T cell repertoires in COVID-19. This TCR derives from a man between 40 and 49 years old who had recovered from COVID-19. Sequences were obtained from peripheral blood.

The CDR3 is CASSYGRGNTDTQYF. CDR3 nucleotide sequence: TGTGCCAGCAGCTACGGGCGGGGAAACACAGATACGCAGTATTTT. This rearrangement joins TRBV7-7 to TRBJ2-3; D is possibly TRBD2 (6 bases). V dropped 4 bases and J dropped 2 bases, with 13 bases sitting between them. This CDR3 has 15 amino acids. Germline CDR1 reads SSHAT; CDR2 reads FNYEAQ (reference sequence). The full variable domain, in which reference TRBV7-7 and TRBJ2-3 provide the parts outside the CDR3, is GAGVSQSPRYKVTKRGQDVTLRCDPISSHATLYWYQQALGQGPEFLTYFNYEAQPDKSGLPSDRFSAERPEGSISTLTIQRTEQRDSAMYRCASSYGRGNTDTQYFGPGTRLTVL.